One and the same sample provided the 23 T cell receptor beta chains below, sequenced in a study of cytomegalovirus exposure and HLA in healthy donors (dated by TCRdb to the late 2010s). The library was produced with the immunoSEQ multiplex PCR assay. A mixture of 60 forward primers for TCR Vbeta segments and 13 reverse primers for TCR Jbeta segments was used in the multiplex PCR. The table comes from immuneACCESS by way of TCRdb, which keeps in-frame sequences with V and J called. Part of the clones is missing from these tables; in studies checked, under half for an unresolved V gene and the rest for unknown reasons. This sample has under 150,000 clones in its table, and around three quarters of those were observed once. The ten largest account for more than 2.5% of the sample. Material: PBMCs. The origin of the receptors is a male donor in good health and CMV-seronegative.

This chain uses TRBV5-1 with TRBJ2-5; 9 nucleotides align to TRBD1. V lost 1 base, J lost 5 bases, and 9 bases stayed unmatched. The CDR3 covers 16 residues. Germline V gene data show CDR1 as SGHRS and CDR2 as YFSETQ. DNA of the CDR3: TGCGCCAGCAGCTTGTATAGGACAGGGGAAGGGGAGACCCAGTACTTC. It yields the protein CASSLYRTGEGETQYF.

The chain is built from TRBV5-1 and TRBJ2-2; TRBD1 might be the D (6 bases). CDR3 size: 16 residues. Germline assignment: CDR1 SGHRS and CDR2 YFSETQ. The V and J ends lost 4 bases and 5 bases respectively, with 18 bases between them. The CDR3 nucleotides are TGCGCCAGCAGCCCCCCAACAGGGTTGAGGACCGGGGAGCTGTTTTTT. As protein: CASSPPTGLRTGELFF.

J is TRBJ1-4 and V is TRBV18; a possible D gene is TRBD1 (5 bases). The V end was cut by 2 bases, the J end by 6 bases, with 10 bases between. The germline V gene has CDR1 KGHSH and CDR2 LQKENI. CDR3 length: 14 residues. This CDR3 reads CASSPNAGDEKLFF. DNA for the CDR3: TGTGCCAGCTCACCAAACGCGGGGGATGAAAAACTGTTTTTT.

This clone was counted once. The V call is TRBV7-9, the J call TRBJ2-7; 9 bases map to TRBD1. The ends lost 3 bases at V and 0 bases at J; junction bases unmatched: 6. Germline V lookup: CDR1 SEHNR, CDR2 FQNEAQ (reference sequence). This CDR3 has 16 residues. The CDR3 spells CASSLGQGPSSYEQYF. In DNA form, the CDR3 reads TGTGCCAGCAGCTTGGGACAGGGCCCCAGCTCCTACGAGCAGTACTTC.

A word on this clone: Sequence at one end of the junction differs from germline and may be a read error. V and J are TRBV29-1 and TRBJ2-6; possibly TRBD1 for D (5 bases). Germline V gives CDR1 SQVTM, CDR2 ANQGSEA. The CDR3 runs 12 residues. The CDR3 nucleotides are TGCAGCTTCAGCTCTGGGGCCAACGGCCTGACTTTC. It translates to CSFSSGANGLTF.

DNA of the CDR3: TGTGCCTGGAGGTCTGCAGGGGGACTAGCGGGCCAGTTAGCCAAAAACATTCAGTACTTC. Its protein product is CAWRSAGGLAGQLAKNIQYF. V and J are TRBV30 and TRBJ2-4; 12 bases align to TRBD2. The CDR3 runs 20 residues. The germline V gene has CDR1 GTSNPN and CDR2 SVGIG (reference sequence). V trimming: 3 bases; J trimming: 0 bases; junction bases outside the gene matches: 15.

The chain links TRBV5-5 to TRBJ1-3; no clear D. V was pared by 5 bases and J by 0 bases, with 15 bases between. CDR1 and CDR2 (germline): SGHKS, YYEKEE (reference sequence). This CDR3 is built from 16 residues. The DNA for the CDR3 is TGTGCCAGCAGGACTGCAGTCGAGAGCTCTGGAAACACCATATATTTT. Amino acid sequence: CASRTAVESSGNTIYF.

There are a few counts of this clone. This rearrangement joins TRBV5-4 to TRBJ1-4, with D tentatively TRBD1 (5 bases). V lost 4 bases to trimming and J lost 7 bases, with 11 bases between them. This CDR3 contains 13 residues. Per germline, CDR1 SGHNT and CDR2 YYREEE (reference sequence). CDR3 loop: CASSPQRGEKLFF. For the CDR3, the DNA is TGTGCCAGCAGCCCACAAAGGGGTGAAAAACTGTTTTTT.

The rearrangement uses TRBV4-3 and TRBJ2-6; D perhaps matches TRBD1 (6 bases). The V end lost 0 bases, the J end lost 3 bases, and 9 bases lay between the germline ends. The germline gives CDR1 LGHNA, CDR2 YSLEER. The CDR3 totals 16 residues. The CDR3 here is CASSQDPQGGANVLTF. The CDR3, as DNA: TGCGCCAGCAGCCAAGACCCACAGGGTGGGGCCAACGTCCTGACTTTC.

The rearrangement uses TRBV6-4 and TRBJ2-2; 7 bases match TRBD2. The CDR3 contains 14 residues. The V segment lost 5 bases and the J segment 0 bases; nucleotides outside the gene matches: 0. Germline V gene lookup returns CDR1 MRHNA and CDR2 SNTAGT. CDR3 protein: CASSTSANTGELFF. The CDR3 DNA is TGTGCCAGCAGTACTAGCGCGAACACCGGGGAGCTGTTTTTT.

The rearrangement links TRBV9 to TRBJ1-3; tentative D call: TRBD1 (5 bases). The CDR3 loop spans 16 amino acids. Trimming shortened V by 0 bases and J by 3 bases, and 13 bases separated the two germline ends. CDR1 and CDR2 (germline): SGDLS, YYNGEE. The CDR3 reads CASSVGVQGYGNTIYF. The CDR3 DNA reads as TGTGCCAGCAGCGTAGGTGTCCAGGGCTATGGAAACACCATATATTTT.

The table lists this clone with a few counts. The chain is built from TRBV6-5 and TRBJ1-4; TRBD1 agrees at 9 bases. Germline CDR1 and CDR2: MNHEY and SVGAGI. With 5 bases clipped from V and 5 bases from J, the junction kept 3 bases outside the gene matches. This CDR3 has 14 residues. The CDR3 is CASSEGQGNEKLFF. The CDR3 DNA follows: TGTGCCAGCAGTGAAGGACAGGGGAATGAAAAACTGTTTTTT.

The chain has TRBV4-1 and TRBJ1-1; 12 bases map to TRBD1. Per germline, CDR1 MGHRA and CDR2 YSYEKL. V dropped 4 bases and J dropped 5; count of bases not matched to a gene: 14. This CDR3 has 18 amino acids. CDR3: CASSLHRDRGPFGTEAFF. DNA of the CDR3: TGCGCCAGCAGCCTCCACCGGGACAGGGGGCCGTTTGGTACTGAAGCTTTCTTT.

This clone showed up just a few times. V and J are TRBV25-1 and TRBJ2-5, with unresolved D. CDR3 size: 15 residues. Trimming shortened V by 0 bases and J by 1 base, and 9 bases separated the two germline ends. Germline loops: CDR1 MGHDK, CDR2 SYGVNS. The CDR3 coding sequence is TGTGCCAGCAGTGAATACATGGCAGGCCAAGAGACCCAGTACTTC. Translating gives CASSEYMAGQETQYF.

This clone was seen a few times. The V call is TRBV6-4, the J call TRBJ2-1; 11 bases line up with TRBD2. Trimming cost V 6 bases and J 7 bases; bases outside gene matches: 8. This CDR3 has 15 amino acids. Germline CDR1 MRHNA, CDR2 SNTAGT. CDR3 residues: CASSGLAGQGNEQFF. Here the CDR3 DNA reads TGTGCCAGCAGCGGACTAGCGGGCCAGGGGAATGAGCAGTTCTTC.

The rearrangement joins TRBV6-6 to TRBJ2-5, with 7 bases identical to TRBD1. J gave up 3 bases and V 5 bases, and 6 bases lay outside the gene matches. The CDR3 runs to 14 residues. Germline V lookup: CDR1 MNHNY, CDR2 SVGAGI (reference sequence). This chain's CDR3 is CASSQWDSKETQYF. For the CDR3, the DNA is TGTGCCAGCAGTCAGTGGGACAGCAAAGAGACCCAGTACTTC.

The genes are TRBV19 and TRBJ1-1; 8 bases line up with TRBD1. The J segment lost 4 bases and the V segment lost 4 bases, leaving 5 bases of the junction unmatched. Germline CDR1 LNHDA, CDR2 SQIVND (reference sequence). This CDR3 region has 14 residues. CDR3 in amino acids: CASSNTGGATEAFF. In DNA form, the CDR3 reads TGTGCCAGTAGTAACACAGGGGGGGCCACTGAAGCTTTCTTT. The whole variable domain, remainder taken from reference TRBV19 and TRBJ1-1, is DGGITQSPKYLFRKEGQNVTLSCEQNLNHDAMYWYRQDPGQGLRLIYYSQIVNDFQKGDIAEGYSVSREKKESFPLTVTSAQKNPTAFYLCASSNTGGATEAFFGQGTRLTVV.

The chain combines TRBV25-1 with TRBJ1-4; TRBD1 agrees at 10 bases. CDR3 size: 15 residues. Looked up from germline, CDR1 is MGHDK and CDR2 is SYGVNS. Trimming cost V 6 bases and J 3 bases; bases outside gene matches: 4. CDR3 bases: TGTGCCAGCAGCGACAGGGGGCTGGCTAATGAAAAACTGTTTTTT. This translates into CASSDRGLANEKLFF.

The chain couples TRBV9 to TRBJ1-2, with 7 bases identical to TRBD1. With V trimmed by 2 bases and J by 6 bases, 10 bases remained unmatched. The CDR3 contains 15 residues. The V gene's germline CDR1 is SGDLS and CDR2 YYNGEE. The CDR3 here is CASSVLRTGLDGYTF. In nucleotides, the CDR3 is TGTGCCAGCAGCGTTCTGAGGACAGGCTTGGATGGCTACACCTTC.

This clone was counted between two and nine times. V usage is TRBV27 and J usage is TRBJ2-2, with D possibly TRBD2 on 5 matching bases. V lost 4 bases and J lost 1, with 7 bases in between. CDR1 MNHEY and CDR2 SMNVEV come from the germline V gene (reference sequence). CDR3 length: 14 amino acids. CDR3 loop: CASSYEGNTGELFF. CDR3 sequence (DNA): TGTGCCAGCAGTTATGAGGGGAACACCGGGGAGCTGTTTTTT.

This rearrangement joins TRBV6-6 to TRBJ2-5, with a weak D call TRBD2 (7 bases). The germline V gene encodes CDR1 MNHNY and CDR2 SVGAGI (reference sequence). The CDR3 contains 14 residues. V lost 7 bases, J lost 1 base, and 13 bases lay in between. The CDR3 nucleotides read TGTGCCAGCACCTTCGCGGGGGCCCAAGAGACCCAGTACTTC. Translation gives CASTFAGAQETQYF.

This clone occurred a few times. CDR3 sequence reads: CASSTGDRYYGYTF. The CDR3 nucleotides are TGTGCCAGTAGTACCGGGGACAGATACTATGGCTACACCTTC. The rearrangement links TRBV19 to TRBJ1-2; 7 bases fit TRBD1. CDR1 and CDR2 (germline): LNHDA, SQIVND (reference sequence). The CDR3 consists of 14 residues. V shed 4 bases and J 3 bases; nucleotides not matched to a gene: 5.

This clone was seen only a few times. This chain joins TRBV4-2 and TRBJ2-2; TRBD2 aligns across 7 bases. Unmatched junction bases numbered 2, after V lost 0 bases and J lost 4 bases. Germline V CDR1 and CDR2: LGHNA, YNFKEQ. This CDR3 comprises 15 residues. CDR3 sequence: CASSQELASTGELFF. CDR3 nucleotides: TGTGCCAGCAGCCAAGAACTAGCGAGCACCGGGGAGCTGTTTTTT.